Given below is one TCR beta chain in context. Looked up from germline, CDR1 is SGHVS and CDR2 is FNYEAQ. V dropped 4 bases and J dropped 6 bases, with 10 bases sitting between them. CDR3 length: 13 residues. This sample is drawn from a study of OX40 agonist ivuxolimab in advanced cancers. TCRdb's table, derived via immunoSEQ multiplex PCR, lists solely in-frame clones and lacks some. The table lists about 26,000 clones, approximately 80% of them singletons. This chain connects TRBV7-6 to TRBJ1-5; D remains ambiguous. The material sequenced was CD4+ or CD8+ T cells sorted from blood, taken in a trial of the OX40 agonist ivuxolimab. The receptor's source is an adult with an advanced solid tumor such as melanoma, head and neck, liver or kidney cancer. CDR3 region: CASSSSAGQPQHF. The DNA for the CDR3 is TGTGCCAGCAGCTCCTCCGCAGGTCAGCCCCAGCATTTT.